A single sample gave rise to the 22 T cell receptor beta chains below, sequenced in a study of regulatory dendritic cells for organ transplantation. The table came from immunoSEQ multiplex PCR; TCRdb's copy has only in-frame clones and leaves some out. The data show fewer than 13,000 clones, 65% to 85% seen once. What was sequenced was memory CD8+ T cells from blood. Subset denoted: CD45RO+ memory T cells. These receptors all come from a human donor in good health.

This rearrangement joins TRBV28 to TRBJ2-7; D is unclear. Trimming cost V 1 base and J 5 bases, with 24 bases left between them. Germline V CDR1 and CDR2: MDHEN, SYDVKM. The CDR3 spans 18 residues. This CDR3 is CASSLSDTLPSPYDEQYF. In DNA, the CDR3 is TGTGCCAGCAGTTTATCCGATACCCTTCCGAGCCCCTATGACGAGCAGTACTTC.

The J gene is TRBJ1-1, the V gene TRBV4-2; TRBD1 matches at 7 bases. From germline, CDR1 is LGHNA and CDR2 YNFKEQ. The CDR3 has 19 amino acids. J lost 0 bases, V lost 1 base, and 14 bases had no gene match. The CDR3 DNA sequence: TGTGCCAGCAGCCAAGGAAAGACGCAGGGCAGGGGGTTGAACACTGAAGCTTTCTTT. Residues: CASSQGKTQGRGLNTEAFF.

The chain uses TRBV7-6 and TRBJ2-1, with 7 bases aligning to TRBD2. V lost 2 bases and J lost 5; bases outside the gene matches: 18. Germline V gives CDR1 SGHVS, CDR2 FNYEAQ. The CDR3 has 19 amino acids. Here the CDR3 reads CASSLRSFVRLADHNEQFF. Here the CDR3 DNA reads TGTGCCAGCAGCTTACGCAGCTTCGTCCGGCTAGCGGATCACAATGAGCAGTTCTTC.

This chain uses TRBV7-3 with TRBJ1-3; TRBD1 might be the D (6 bases). Trimming took 5 bases from V and 4 from J, leaving 18 bases between them. Germline CDR1 SGHTA, CDR2 FQGTGA. The CDR3 extends over 16 amino acids. CDR3 nucleotides: TGTGCCAGCAGCCCCATGGGGGGCGCGGGAGGAAACACCATATATTTT. Its translation is CASSPMGGAGGNTIYF.

The chain has TRBV7-9 and TRBJ2-5, with D possibly TRBD2 on 6 matching bases. The V end lost 5 bases, the J end lost 4 bases, and 20 bases lay between the germline ends. The CDR3 runs to 16 residues. Germline-derived CDR1 and CDR2 are SEHNR and FQNEAQ (reference sequence). In DNA form, the CDR3 reads TGTGCCAGCAGCCAGAGAATAGGAGGGCCAACAGAGACCCAGTACTTC. Encoded protein: CASSQRIGGPTETQYF.

This chain uses TRBV7-3 with TRBJ2-1, with TRBD2 identical over 11 bases. This CDR3 region has 16 residues. Germline V gene data show CDR1 as SGHTA and CDR2 as FQGTGA. The junction had 10 bases not matched to a gene; V was cut back by 4 bases and J by 8 bases. In DNA form, the CDR3 reads TGTGCCAGCAGCTGGTATAGCGGGGGGGCTGTCCATGAGCAGTTCTTC. Protein sequence: CASSWYSGGAVHEQFF.

This clone came up a few times. The J gene is TRBJ1-5, the V gene TRBV5-4; D may be TRBD1 (5 bases). Germline lookup yields CDR1 SGHNT and CDR2 YYREEE (reference sequence). V was trimmed by 4 bases and J by 4 bases, leaving 15 bases between them. The CDR3 contains 15 residues. The CDR3 protein is CASSQWGRENQPQHF. The DNA of the CDR3 is TGTGCCAGCAGCCAATGGGGACGCGAGAATCAGCCCCAGCATTTT.

This clone rates as medium-sized. The chain joins TRBV27 to TRBJ1-2; 8 nucleotides agree with TRBD1. This CDR3 is 14 amino acids long. Germline CDR1 and CDR2: MNHEY and SMNVEV (reference sequence). The V segment lost 5 bases and the J segment 0 bases; nucleotides outside the gene matches: 2. The CDR3 nucleotides read TGTGCCAGCAGTACACAGGGGGCTAACTATGGCTACACCTTC. Amino acid sequence: CASSTQGANYGYTF.

The chain carries TRBV6-4 and TRBJ2-3, with 10 bases matching TRBD1. This CDR3 comprises 15 residues. After removal of 2 bases from V and 1 base from J, the junction contained 0 bases not matched to a gene. Germline CDR1 and CDR2: MRHNA and SNTAGT. The CDR3 nucleotides are TGTGCCAGCAGTGACGGGACAGGGGGCACAGATACGCAGTATTTT. Amino acid sequence: CASSDGTGGTDTQYF.

This clone was found once. This chain joins TRBV28 and TRBJ1-1; D unresolved. Trimming stripped 4 bases from V and 1 base from J, with 1 base between. The CDR3 totals 11 residues. Germline V gives CDR1 MDHEN, CDR2 SYDVKM. This CDR3 reads CASSWNTEAFF. CDR3 nucleotide sequence: TGTGCCAGCAGTTGGAACACTGAAGCTTTCTTT.

In this sample, this clone turned up a few times. V usage is TRBV4-1 and J usage is TRBJ1-3; no firm D call. Trimming cost V 3 bases and J 3 bases, with 9 bases left between them. The CDR3 runs to 14 residues. The germline V gene encodes CDR1 MGHRA and CDR2 YSYEKL. CDR3 sequence reads: CASSQGRGGNTIYF. The CDR3 DNA reads TGCGCCAGCAGCCAGGGCCGGGGTGGAAACACCATATATTTT.

The DNA for the CDR3 is TGTGCCAGCAGTGAGGTGACAGGGGCGCCTGAAAAACTGTTTTTT. Protein product: CASSEVTGAPEKLFF. The chain employs TRBV6-1 and TRBJ1-4; 8 positions agree with TRBD1. The CDR3 runs to 15 residues. With 3 bases clipped from V and 7 bases from J, the junction kept 7 bases outside the gene matches. CDR1 and CDR2 (germline): MNHNS, SASEGT.

This sequence joins TRBV11-2 and TRBJ2-7; weak D call: TRBD1 (5 bases). Per the germline V gene, CDR1 is SGHAT and CDR2 is FQNNGV. Between the trimmed V and J ends, which lost 6 bases and 1 base, there was a span of 10 bases. The CDR3 length is 13 residues. The CDR3 spells CASRNPGSYEQYF. As DNA, the CDR3 is TGTGCCAGCAGAAACCCAGGGTCCTACGAGCAGTACTTC. Complete variable domain (other parts from reference TRBV11-2 and TRBJ2-7): EAGVAQSPRYKIIEKRQSVAFWCNPISGHATLYWYQQILGQGPKLLIQFQNNGVVDDSQLPKDRFSAERLKGVDSTLKIQPAKLEDSAVYLCASRNPGSYEQYFGPGTRLTVT.

This clone is medium-sized in the sample. Other DNA sequences within the sample encode an identical CDR3. CDR3 residues: CASSVSGKTDTQYF. The DNA for the CDR3 is TGTGCCAGCAGCGTTTCAGGGAAGACGGATACGCAGTATTTT. J is TRBJ2-3 and V is TRBV9; D perhaps matches TRBD1 (5 bases). This CDR3 region has 14 residues. Looked up from germline, CDR1 is SGDLS and CDR2 is YYNGEE. Trimming shortened V by 2 bases and J by 6 bases, and 13 bases separated the two germline ends. The variable domain in full, with the rest retrieved from reference TRBV9 and TRBJ2-3, is DSGVTQTPKHLITATGQRVTLRCSPRSGDLSVYWYQQSLDQGLQFLIQYYNGEERAKGNILERFSAQQFPDLHSELNLSSLELGDSALYFCASSVSGKTDTQYFGPGTRLTVL.

V and J are TRBV6-1 and TRBJ2-2; D unresolved. The CDR3 is 13 amino acids. Trimming left V 1 base short and J 5 bases short, with 5 bases between. CDR1 is MNHNS, CDR2 SASEGT, per germline. The CDR3 coding sequence is TGTGCCAGCAGTGAAGTGGGTACCGGGGAGCTGTTTTTT. Translated, it gives CASSEVGTGELFF.

J is TRBJ1-1 and V is TRBV28; maybe TRBD1 (5 bases). This CDR3 region has 10 residues. The V end was cut by 6 bases, the J end by 7 bases, with 6 bases between. The germline V gene encodes CDR1 MDHEN and CDR2 SYDVKM. CDR3 bases: TGTGCCAGCAGCAGGGTTGAAGCTTTCTTT. This sequence encodes CASSRVEAFF.

The chain employs TRBV6-4 and TRBJ2-3, with D tentatively TRBD2 (5 bases). The CDR3 extends over 13 amino acids. Germline CDR1 reads MRHNA; CDR2 reads SNTAGT. V was pared by 4 bases and J by 0 bases, with 5 bases between. The CDR3 sequence: CASSASSTDTQYF. CDR3 DNA: TGTGCCAGCAGTGCTAGCAGCACAGATACGCAGTATTTT.

V usage is TRBV27 and J usage is TRBJ2-5; D may correspond to TRBD1 or TRBD2 (6 bases each). From germline, CDR1 is MNHEY and CDR2 SMNVEV (reference sequence). The CDR3 loop spans 14 amino acids. The germline V and J ends were trimmed by 2 bases and 5 bases, with 12 bases remaining between them. The CDR3 sequence: CASSLPGARETQYF. CDR3 sequence (DNA): TGTGCCAGCAGTTTACCGGGGGCTCGGGAGACCCAGTACTTC.

This chain links TRBV4-3 with TRBJ1-4; a weak D match, TRBD1 (5 bases). V lost 4 bases and J lost 4, with 13 bases in between. This CDR3 has 15 amino acids. CDR1 is LGHNA, CDR2 YSLEER, per germline. This CDR3 is CASSPTREINEKLFF. The CDR3 nucleotides are TGCGCCAGCAGCCCTACCAGGGAGATTAATGAAAAACTGTTTTTT.

The genes are TRBV4-2 and TRBJ2-3; maybe TRBD1 (6 bases). The CDR3 spans 15 residues. The V gene lost 3 bases and the J gene lost 2 bases, with 12 bases spanning the gap. Germline values: CDR1 LGHNA, CDR2 YNFKEQ. Here the CDR3 reads CASSHGKGDTDTQYF. CDR3 DNA: TGTGCCAGCAGCCATGGGAAGGGGGACACAGATACGCAGTATTTT.

The CDR3 spells CASSYTGITGELFF. The CDR3, as DNA: TGTGCCAGCAGTTATACAGGGATCACCGGGGAGCTGTTTTTT. V usage is TRBV7-2 and J usage is TRBJ2-2, with D tentatively TRBD1 (6 bases). Trimming left V 6 bases short and J 4 bases short, with 12 bases between. From germline, CDR1 is SGHTA and CDR2 FQGNSA. The CDR3 covers 14 residues.

The DNA for the CDR3 is TGTGCCAGCAGCTCACAGGACCTTGACACTGAAGCTTTCTTT. Its translation is CASSSQDLDTEAFF. J is TRBJ1-1 and V is TRBV5-5; a weak D match, TRBD1 (5 bases). The CDR3 sequence is 14 residues long. V lost 3 bases and J lost 3, with 12 bases in between. The V gene's germline CDR1 is SGHKS and CDR2 YYEKEE (reference sequence).